This entry lists 23 T cell receptor beta chains sequenced from one sample in a study of blood T cell repertoires in COVID-19. The protocol was immunoSEQ multiplex PCR, while the TCRdb copy is restricted to in-frame clones and leaves out a portion. This sample has around 30,000 clones, with around 87% found just once. The sequenced material came from peripheral blood. The origin of the receptors is a man aged 55 to 70 with active COVID-19.

The V gene is TRBV6-5, the J gene TRBJ2-1; 9 bases line up with TRBD2. This CDR3 is 14 amino acids long. Trimming cost V 8 bases and J 5 bases; bases outside gene matches: 7. Germline lookup yields CDR1 MNHEY and CDR2 SVGAGI. This CDR3 reads CASETAGGDNEQFF. The CDR3, as DNA: TGTGCCAGCGAAACGGCGGGAGGGGACAATGAGCAGTTCTTC.

This clone was seen only once. The chain has TRBV7-8 and TRBJ1-3; no reliable D call. Germline V gives CDR1 SGHVS, CDR2 FQNEAQ. Deletions cut 5 bases from V and 0 bases from J, with 8 bases between. The CDR3 has 14 residues. The CDR3 region is CASSPKHSGNTIYF. The CDR3 DNA reads TGTGCCAGCAGCCCAAAACACTCTGGAAACACCATATATTTT.

The V and J genes are TRBV5-8 and TRBJ2-1; 11 positions match TRBD1. The CDR3 sequence is 13 residues long. J was trimmed by 9 bases and V by 4 bases; bases with no gene match: 3. CDR1 SGHTS and CDR2 YDEGEE come from the germline V gene. The CDR3 DNA reads TGTGCCAGCAGCGTGGGACAGGGGGTTGAGCAGTTCTTC. Translated, it gives CASSVGQGVEQFF.

The V call is TRBV4-1, the J call TRBJ2-1, with TRBD1 as a possible D gene (5 bases). This CDR3 comprises 14 residues. Trimming removed 4 bases from V and 2 bases from J, with 9 bases in between. The germline gives CDR1 MGHRA, CDR2 YSYEKL. This CDR3 is CASSPAGPYNEQFF. DNA of the CDR3: TGCGCCAGCAGCCCGGCAGGGCCCTACAATGAGCAGTTCTTC.

This clone was found a few times. The J gene is TRBJ1-2, the V gene TRBV4-2, with D hard to call. Germline lookup yields CDR1 LGHNA and CDR2 YNFKEQ. The V and J ends lost 5 bases and 1 base respectively, with 5 bases between them. The CDR3 totals 12 residues. The CDR3 protein is CASSGNNYGYTF. The CDR3 DNA sequence: TGTGCCAGCAGCGGCAATAACTATGGCTACACCTTC.

The V call is TRBV10-3, the J call TRBJ2-7; 9 nucleotides line up with TRBD1. Germline CDR1 reads ENHRY; CDR2 reads SYGVKD. V lost 10 bases to trimming and J lost 3 bases; unmatched junction nucleotides: 4. The CDR3 contains 12 residues. CDR3 protein: CATGQGRYEQYF. In DNA, the CDR3 is TGTGCCACGGGACAGGGCCGCTACGAGCAGTACTTC.

This clone came up once. This chain uses TRBV11-2 with TRBJ1-2; D is unresolved. V was trimmed by 4 bases and J by 4 bases, leaving 10 bases between them. The V gene's germline CDR1 is SGHAT and CDR2 FQNNGV. The CDR3 sequence is 13 residues long. Here the CDR3 reads CASSSGVGYGYTF. The CDR3 DNA follows: TGTGCCAGCAGCTCCGGGGTCGGCTATGGCTACACCTTC.

This chain links TRBV5-1 with TRBJ1-2, with 10 bases that match TRBD1. This CDR3 is built from 15 residues. Trimming cost V 4 bases and J 4 bases; bases outside gene matches: 7. Germline V gives CDR1 SGHRS, CDR2 YFSETQ. CDR3 sequence: CASSGSTGGGYGYTF. CDR3 bases: TGCGCCAGCAGCGGTTCGACAGGGGGCGGCTATGGCTACACCTTC.

The table lists this clone with a count of one. The chain is built from TRBV19 and TRBJ2-1, with 10 nucleotides matching TRBD2. This CDR3 comprises 17 residues. Germline CDR1 is LNHDA and CDR2 is SQIVND (reference sequence). With V trimmed by 7 bases and J by 1 base, 10 bases remained unmatched. The CDR3 loop is CASTAPSGSGSYNEQFF. In nucleotides, the CDR3 is TGTGCCAGTACCGCCCCTAGCGGGAGTGGGTCCTACAATGAGCAGTTCTTC. Complete variable domain (other parts from reference TRBV19 and TRBJ2-1): DGGITQSPKYLFRKEGQNVTLSCEQNLNHDAMYWYRQDPGQGLRLIYYSQIVNDFQKGDIAEGYSVSREKKESFPLTVTSAQKNPTAFYLCASTAPSGSGSYNEQFFGPGTRLTVL.

This clone has a single count. The V gene is TRBV4-1, the J gene TRBJ1-2; TRBD1 agrees at 10 bases. Trimming removed 3 bases from V and 4 bases from J; junction bases left unmatched: 5. This CDR3 contains 15 residues. Germline loops: CDR1 MGHRA, CDR2 YSYEKL. CDR3 protein: CASSQGTGVGYGYTF. The CDR3 coding sequence is TGCGCCAGCAGCCAGGGGACAGGGGTTGGCTATGGCTACACCTTC.

This clone came up once. The chain carries TRBV9 and TRBJ2-7; 9 nucleotides agree with TRBD1. J was trimmed by 4 bases and V by 0 bases; bases with no gene match: 2. The CDR3 totals 14 residues. Looked up from germline, CDR1 is SGDLS and CDR2 is YYNGEE. This CDR3 reads CASSVGDREYEQYF. In nucleotides, the CDR3 is TGTGCCAGCAGCGTAGGGGACAGGGAGTACGAGCAGTACTTC.

The gene calls are TRBV27 and TRBJ2-5; TRBD1 matches 9 bases. The CDR3 is 16 residues long. The germline V gene has CDR1 MNHEY and CDR2 SMNVEV (reference sequence). The J segment lost 2 bases and the V segment lost 2 bases, leaving 6 bases of the junction unmatched. The CDR3 region is CASSLRGTGHQETQYF. In DNA, the CDR3 is TGTGCCAGCAGTTTAAGGGGGACAGGGCATCAAGAGACCCAGTACTTC.

The rearrangement joins TRBV3-1 (or the pseudogene TRBV3-2) to TRBJ1-1, with D possibly TRBD1 on 6 matching bases. V lost 0 bases and J 5 bases, leaving 13 bases between the germline ends. From germline, CDR1 is LGHDT and CDR2 YNNKEL (reference sequence). This CDR3 contains 15 residues. CDR3 in DNA: TGTGCCAGCAGCCAAGACTCCAGGGGTAGAACTGAAGCTTTCTTT. It codes for CASSQDSRGRTEAFF.

The chain recombines TRBV10-3 with TRBJ2-3; TRBD1 matches at 7 bases. V dropped 5 bases and J dropped 1; count of bases not matched to a gene: 12. The CDR3 totals 17 residues. Germline V gene lookup returns CDR1 ENHRY and CDR2 SYGVKD. The DNA of the CDR3 is TGTGCCATCAGTCCGGACAGGCCGGTGGGGCGCACAGATACGCAGTATTTT. Protein product: CAISPDRPVGRTDTQYF.

V and J are TRBV3-1 (or the pseudogene TRBV3-2) and TRBJ1-2, with 10 bases lining up with TRBD1. This CDR3 contains 14 residues. Germline assignment: CDR1 LGHDT and CDR2 YNNKEL (reference sequence). J was trimmed by 5 bases and V by 3 bases; bases with no gene match: 3. CDR3: CASSHQDRGYGYTF. In nucleotides, the CDR3 is TGTGCCAGCAGCCACCAGGACAGGGGGTATGGCTACACCTTC.

Regarding this clone: Other DNA sequences in the sample encode the same CDR3. The chain couples TRBV7-2 to TRBJ2-3; perhaps TRBD2 as D (6 bases). The CDR3 contains 13 residues. Trimming took 5 bases from V and 6 from J, leaving 12 bases between them. CDR1 is SGHTA, CDR2 FQGNSA, per germline. The CDR3 DNA sequence: TGTGCCAGCAGCCTGAAACGGGGGGATACGCAGTATTTT. It yields the protein CASSLKRGDTQYF.

The rearrangement uses TRBV19 and TRBJ1-1; TRBD1 is a possible D gene (5 bases). Trimming removed 7 bases at V and 4 bases at J, with 16 bases between. Per germline, CDR1 LNHDA and CDR2 SQIVND (reference sequence). The CDR3 contains 14 residues. The CDR3 sequence: CASTLSQGGTEAFF. The CDR3 region has the DNA TGTGCCAGTACCCTGAGTCAGGGAGGCACTGAAGCTTTCTTT. Combining the CDR3 with reference TRBV19 and TRBJ1-1 gives the whole variable domain DGGITQSPKYLFRKEGQNVTLSCEQNLNHDAMYWYRQDPGQGLRLIYYSQIVNDFQKGDIAEGYSVSREKKESFPLTVTSAQKNPTAFYLCASTLSQGGTEAFFGQGTRLTVV.

The chain recombines TRBV18 with TRBJ2-3; the D is unclear. The germline gives CDR1 KGHSH, CDR2 LQKENI. Trimming took off 2 bases at V and 0 bases at J, with 6 bases between the two ends. The CDR3 has 14 amino acids. The CDR3: CASSPTRSTDTQYF. DNA of the CDR3: TGTGCCAGCTCACCAACCAGGAGCACAGATACGCAGTATTTT.

The V gene is TRBV5-5, the J gene TRBJ2-6, with D unclear. V was pared by 7 bases and J by 4 bases, with 9 bases between. Germline CDR1 is SGHKS and CDR2 is YYEKEE (reference sequence). This CDR3 is built from 13 residues. The CDR3 DNA sequence: TGTGCCAGCCTGGCCTCCGGGGCCAACGTCCTGACTTTC. As protein: CASLASGANVLTF.

The CDR3 nucleotides are TGTGCCAGCAGGGCCACGAACACCGGGGAGCTGTTTTTT. Protein: CASRATNTGELFF. The J gene is TRBJ2-2, the V gene TRBV6-6; D unclear. Germline-derived CDR1 and CDR2 are MNHNY and SVGAGI (reference sequence). The CDR3 runs 13 residues. V dropped 6 bases and J dropped 0 bases, with 5 bases sitting between them.

The chain recombines TRBV7-2 with TRBJ2-5, with a weak D call TRBD1 (6 bases). CDR3 size: 15 residues. CDR1 and CDR2 from the germline V gene are SGHTA and FQGNSA. The ends were cut back, 2 bases at V and 5 bases at J, with 15 bases in the middle. The CDR3 DNA reads TGTGCCAGCAGCTTACGACAGGCCGCTTGGGAGACCCAGTACTTC. Residues: CASSLRQAAWETQYF.

V and J are TRBV6-5 and TRBJ2-7, with TRBD1 matching 8 bases. The germline CDR1 and CDR2 sequences are MNHEY and SVGAGI. V lost 6 bases and J lost 6; bases outside the gene matches: 4. The CDR3 consists of 12 residues. The CDR3 DNA sequence: TGTGCCAGCAGGTCCGGGACAGGCGAGCAGTACTTC. Its translation is CASRSGTGEQYF.

The CDR3 DNA is TGTGCCAGCAGCCTCCTGATGGGGCTCTCCACAGATACGCAGTATTTT. Its translation: CASSLLMGLSTDTQYF. This chain uses TRBV7-2 with TRBJ2-3; possibly TRBD1 for D (5 bases). V gave up 5 bases and J gave up 2 bases, with 17 bases separating them. Germline V gene sequence: CDR1 SGHTA, CDR2 FQGNSA. The length of the CDR3 is 16 residues.